This TCR beta chain comes out of a study of radiation and T cells in renal cell carcinoma. Looking at the study overall: Nephrectomy followed 15 Gy stereotactic body radiation by 4 weeks. Study findings and constraints: Without pretreatment biopsies, baseline tumor clonotype presence was undetermined.

TCRdb's copy holds only in-frame clones and misses some; the assay was immunoSEQ multiplex PCR. The sample includes 60,000 to 65,000 clones, around 78% seen only once; the top ten take roughly 7.4%. Time point of the sample: blood 2 weeks post-SBRT. The treatment is: 15 Gy SBRT to primary tumor, nephrectomy 4 weeks later. After SBRT, blood was collected at 2 and 4 weeks, plus baseline. The tumor was a clear cell renal cell carcinoma. With respect to this clone: No antigen is known for it.

The CDR3 contains 15 residues. V lost 5 bases and J 3 bases, leaving 17 bases between the germline ends. Germline CDR1 reads SGHAT; CDR2 reads FQNNGV. This receptor was obtained from a man aged 55 to 70 with renal cell carcinoma. The material sequenced was blood, taken from a patient whose treatment included radiotherapy and nephrectomy. This rearrangement joins TRBV11-2 to TRBJ2-7, with a tentative D call TRBD1 (6 bases). The CDR3 DNA sequence: TGTGCCAGCAGCCACGCCGGGACAAGGGTCTACGAGCAGTACGTC. It yields the protein CASSHAGTRVYEQYV.